The clone carrying this TCR beta chain was counted a single time. Processing released intraepithelial and lamina propria lymphocytes from the graft tissue. Clones were sequenced by immunoSEQ multiplex PCR, and TCRdb holds only the in-frame ones, with some missing. The repertoire holds some 40,000 clones, with around 90% as singletons. This sample was taken from a study of graft-versus-host responses after intestinal transplantation. Trimming pared 1 base from V and 0 bases from J, leaving 2 bases between. Germline V gene data show CDR1 as SGHAT and CDR2 as FQNNGV. This CDR3 contains 13 residues. This specimen consisted of ileum tissue, obtained 200 to 210 days after intestinal transplant. The chain couples TRBV11-2 to TRBJ2-3; D is uncertain. The TCR comes from a human patient who received an intestinal transplant, so some T cells may come from the graft donor. In DNA, the CDR3 is TGTGCCAGCAGCTTAGTTAGCACAGATACGCAGTATTTT. It translates to CASSLVSTDTQYF.